The 11 T cell receptor beta chains reported below all come from one sample, sequenced in a study of technical replicates of blood from four donors. Generated by immunoSEQ multiplex PCR, the TCRdb table keeps only in-frame clones and is missing some. Here the sample spans tens of thousands of clones, roughly 94% being singletons. Sequencing was performed on T cells isolated from PBMCs. These receptors originate from a human donor in good health.

The genes are TRBV5-1 and TRBJ2-7; TRBD1 matches at 9 bases. CDR3 length equals 15 residues. Germline V gene lookup returns CDR1 SGHRS and CDR2 YFSETQ. V shed 9 bases and J 4 bases; nucleotides not matched to a gene: 14. The CDR3: CAIYVAGQGRYEQYF. DNA of the CDR3: TGCGCCATCTACGTGGCGGGACAGGGTAGGTACGAGCAGTACTTC.

This clone was counted between two and nine times. The rearrangement uses TRBV6-5 and TRBJ2-6, with a weak D call TRBD2 (6 bases). Per the germline V gene, CDR1 is MNHEY and CDR2 is SVGAGI. V lost 8 bases to trimming and J lost 0 bases, with 8 bases between them. This CDR3 region has 14 residues. CDR3 in DNA: TGTGCCAGCGGCGGGAACTCTGGGGCCAACGTCCTGACTTTC. This gives the protein CASGGNSGANVLTF.

This clone was recorded once. The chain recombines TRBV19 with TRBJ2-1, with 11 bases matching TRBD2. CDR1 is LNHDA and CDR2 is SQIVND in the germline V gene (reference sequence). The CDR3 contains 15 residues. V trimming: 7 bases; J trimming: 4 bases; junction bases outside the gene matches: 6. CDR3 amino acids: CASKDGTSGYNEQFF. CDR3 DNA: TGTGCCAGTAAAGACGGGACTAGCGGATACAATGAGCAGTTCTTC.

The chain recombines TRBV6-5 with TRBJ2-1, with 11 bases that match TRBD1. CDR3 length: 16 amino acids. J was trimmed by 6 bases and V by 0 bases; bases with no gene match: 4. Germline V CDR1 and CDR2: MNHEY, SVGAGI. The CDR3, as DNA: TGTGCCAGCAGTTACTCGGCGGGACAGGGGGTCAATGAGCAGTTCTTC. This translates into CASSYSAGQGVNEQFF.

The rearrangement uses TRBV7-9 and TRBJ1-6, with 9 bases that match TRBD1. The V and J ends lost 3 bases and 8 bases, in that order; junction bases with no gene match: 5. The germline V gene has CDR1 SEHNR and CDR2 FQNEAQ (reference sequence). The CDR3 is 15 residues long. The CDR3 sequence: CASSFYRGQDSPLHF. For the CDR3, the DNA is TGTGCCAGCAGCTTCTACAGGGGGCAAGATTCACCCCTCCACTTT.

This rearrangement joins TRBV5-1 to TRBJ1-2, with TRBD1 matching over 10 bases. V lost 4 bases, J lost 0 bases, and 15 bases stayed unmatched. The germline gives CDR1 SGHRS, CDR2 YFSETQ. The CDR3 extends over 19 amino acids. The CDR3 DNA is TGCGCCAGCAGCGTTGGCCGGATCGGGACAGGGGAAGCTAACTATGGCTACACCTTC. This encodes CASSVGRIGTGEANYGYTF.

This clone has only one observation. The chain has TRBV2 and TRBJ2-1; D is uncertain. Germline V gives CDR1 SNHLY, CDR2 FYNNEI. V lost 1 base to trimming and J lost 1 base, with 14 bases between them. There are 17 residues in the CDR3. The DNA for the CDR3 is TGTGCCAGCAGTGAAGGGGTGGGCCCTTCGTCCTACAATGAGCAGTTCTTC. Translated, it gives CASSEGVGPSSYNEQFF.

The chain links TRBV7-6 to TRBJ1-1; TRBD1 matches at 10 bases. This CDR3 has 16 amino acids. CDR1 and CDR2 from the germline V gene are SGHVS and FNYEAQ. J lost 3 bases, V lost 6 bases, and 10 bases had no gene match. In DNA form, the CDR3 reads TGTGCCAGCAGTTCAGGACAGGGGGTTTTTGACACTGAAGCTTTCTTT. It yields the protein CASSSGQGVFDTEAFF.

The V call is TRBV5-6, the J call TRBJ2-1; 8 positions match TRBD2. V was clipped by 2 bases and J by 2 bases; unmatched bases: 3. The V gene's germline CDR1 is SGHDT and CDR2 YYEEEE. The CDR3 loop spans 15 amino acids. In DNA, the CDR3 is TGTGCCAGCAGCTTAGCGGGAGCCCCCTACAATGAGCAGTTCTTC. Translation gives CASSLAGAPYNEQFF. Supplemented by reference TRBV5-6 and TRBJ2-1, the full variable domain reads DAGVTQSPTHLIKTRGQQVTLRCSPKSGHDTVSWYQQALGQGPQFIFQYYEEEERQRGNFPDRFSGHQFPNYSSELNVNALLLGDSALYLCASSLAGAPYNEQFFGPGTRLTVL.

J is TRBJ2-7 and V is TRBV6-6; D uncertain. V was cut by 6 bases and J by 2 bases, with 11 bases left in between. Per the germline V gene, CDR1 is MNHNY and CDR2 is SVGAGI (reference sequence). CDR3 size: 13 residues. For the CDR3, the DNA is TGTGCCAGCAGCACCCTTGCAGCCTACGAGCAGTACTTC. Translation gives CASSTLAAYEQYF.

The V and J genes are TRBV14 and TRBJ2-3; 9 bases are a match to TRBD1. Germline V lookup: CDR1 SGHDN, CDR2 FVKESK. With 4 bases clipped from V and 7 bases from J, the junction kept 12 bases outside the gene matches. The CDR3 is 16 residues long. The CDR3 loop reads CASSLGGTGRDNTQYF. CDR3 DNA: TGTGCCAGCAGCCTTGGCGGGACAGGGAGGGACAATACGCAGTATTTT.